This entry concerns a single T cell receptor beta chain. This clonotype was seen ten or more times. Its antigen is not yet known. No qualities accompany the bases; no much larger clone lies one base away. The data stem from a study of response to subunit inactivated influenza vaccine (dated 2018 in TCRdb). About the investigation overall: To follow how T cells responded to a trivalent subunit inactivated influenza vaccine, the researchers relied on deep quantitative profiling of the T cell receptor repertoire.

Paper-wide results and their limitations: According to the authors, only a limited number of new T cells may be recruited by each seasonal influenza vaccination.

Library method: RT-PCR. The data were produced on an Illumina HiSeq 2500. Starting from the raw public reads, TCRdb applied fastp trimming at Q25, assembled clones with MiXCR and retained in-frame beta chains. Every entry covers one CDR3 protein and lists the most common genes and DNA from its rows. Across this sample there are under 950,000 distinct CDR3 sequences, with 21% seen only once. The ten largest clones represent roughly 10% of the sample. V lost 6 bases and J lost 7 bases; the stretch between them is 13 bases long. The germline V gene sets CDR1 to ENHRY and CDR2 to SYGVKD. The CDR3 numbers 13 residues from cysteine through phenylalanine. The kept DNA is CDR3 alone, 39 bases in frame from the first base.

This specimen was PBMCs from blood, taken 4 to 6 days after vaccination. This TCR came from a man aged 45-65 years who received an inactivated influenza vaccine. Donor details come from another sample of the same person, matched by shared clones. The sequence joins TRBV10-3 to TRBJ1-5; TRBD1 could be the D gene, as 6 bases match. The CDR3 loop reads CAIRSGVGQPQHF. The sequenced DNA is TGTGCCATCAGATCAGGGGTAGGGCAGCCCCAGCATTTT.